These 3 T cell receptor beta chains originate from one sample sequenced in a study of OX40 agonist ivuxolimab in advanced cancers. The method was the immunoSEQ multiplex PCR assay. TCRdb obtained this table from immuneACCESS and retained in-frame rearrangements with V and J assigned. These tables miss some clones; where compared with another copy, unresolved V genes account for less than half of the shortfall, and the remainder is unexplained. For this sample there are approximately 48,000 clones; around 73% appear just once. Over 2% of the sample comes from the top ten. The starting material was CD4+ or CD8+ T cells sorted from blood, obtained in a trial of the OX40 agonist ivuxolimab. These receptors came from an adult with an advanced solid tumor such as melanoma, head and neck, liver or kidney cancer.

This clone occurred once. At one of its ends the junction is not consistent with the germline gene, which may arise from a read error. This chain links TRBV7-3 with TRBJ2-1; 7 bases align to TRBD2. The germline V gene encodes CDR1 SGHTA and CDR2 FQGTGA. The CDR3 loop spans 13 amino acids. CDR3 nucleotide sequence: TGTGCCAGCAGGACCGGTCTAGCGGACCCCTGGGTCTTC. This sequence encodes CASRTGLADPWVF.

V gene TRBV5-6 combines with J gene TRBJ2-4; TRBD1 or TRBD2 may be the D gene (5 bases each). The CDR3 length is 17 residues. CDR1 and CDR2 (germline): SGHDT, YYEEEE. The V end was cut by 3 bases, the J end by 3 bases, with 19 bases between. CDR3 coding DNA: TGTGCCAGCAGCTCCAGAGAGAGGGGCAGATTCAAAAACATTCAGTACTTC. It encodes CASSSRERGRFKNIQYF.

The rearrangement uses TRBV18 and TRBJ2-7; a weak D match, TRBD2 (6 bases). The length of the CDR3 is 16 residues. Trimming removed 0 bases at V and 0 bases at J, with 12 bases between. Germline V lookup: CDR1 KGHSH, CDR2 LQKENI. The CDR3 nucleotides read TGTGCCAGCTCACCACCCTTTGCGGGAAGCTCCTACGAGCAGTACTTC. It yields the protein CASSPPFAGSSYEQYF.